These 10 T cell receptor beta chains were all obtained from the same sample, sequenced in a study of response to subunit inactivated influenza vaccine. TCRdb recomputed calls from the RT-PCR reads with MiXCR, one row per CDR3 protein. The sample includes hundreds of thousands of distinct CDR3 sequences, 21% of them seen just once. The sample consisted of PBMCs from blood, taken less than 22 months after vaccination. These receptors were obtained from a man in his fifties or sixties who received an inactivated influenza vaccine.

This clonotype was detected a few times. CDR3 DNA: TGTGCCAGCACCAAGACTAGCCCAAGGAGGCCAGATACGCAGTATTTT. Translation: CASTKTSPRRPDTQYF. V is TRBV12-3 or TRBV12-4 and J is TRBJ2-3; TRBD2 matches at 7 bases. This CDR3 comprises 16 residues. V shed 7 bases and J 4 bases; nucleotides not matched to a gene: 14.

This clonotype was counted a few times. V and J are TRBV12-3 or TRBV12-4 and TRBJ2-7; no clear D. There are 15 residues in the CDR3. V was clipped by 6 bases and J by 0 bases, with 15 bases between them. In DNA, the CDR3 is TGTGCCAGCAGCCGTAGTGGCTTTTCCTCCTACGAGCAGTACTTC. Translated, it gives CASSRSGFSSYEQYF.

This clonotype was observed a few times. This chain uses TRBV11-2 with TRBJ2-7, with D perhaps TRBD2 (5 bases). The V end was cut by 4 bases, the J end by 4 bases, with 8 bases between. The CDR3 loop spans 12 amino acids. In germline, CDR1 is SGHAT, CDR2 FQNNGV. This CDR3 is CASSSRDYEQYF. For the CDR3, the DNA is TGTGCCAGCAGCTCTCGGGATTACGAGCAGTACTTC.

This clonotype occurred a few times. This sequence joins TRBV5-6 and TRBJ2-7; perhaps TRBD2 as D (6 bases). Trimming took off 4 bases at V and 2 bases at J, with 16 bases between the two ends. Germline V gene data show CDR1 as SGHDT and CDR2 as YYEEEE. CDR3 length: 15 amino acids. The CDR3 nucleotides are TGTGCCAGCAGCCCTGGCCCCGGAGGGACCTACGAGCAGTACTTC. It yields the protein CASSPGPGGTYEQYF.

This clonotype was recorded a few times. J is TRBJ2-2 and V is TRBV28, with D maybe TRBD1 (6 bases). In germline, CDR1 is MDHEN, CDR2 SYDVKM. The ends were cut back, 3 bases at V and 3 bases at J, with 11 bases in the middle. CDR3 size: 15 residues. CDR3 amino acids: CASSLDYRDTGELFF. The CDR3 nucleotides are TGTGCCAGCAGTTTGGATTACAGGGACACCGGGGAGCTGTTTTTT. The full variable domain, completed using reference TRBV28 and TRBJ2-2, is DVKVTQSSRYLVKRTGEKVFLECVQDMDHENMFWYRQDPGLGLRLIYFSYDVKMKEKGDIPEGYSVSREKKERFSLILESASTNQTSMYLCASSLDYRDTGELFFGEGSRLTVL.

Of note for this clonotype: A much larger clone differs by one base, so this may be a read error. No conserved phenylalanine or tryptophan ends this CDR3, so it is likely a read error. The V gene is TRBV2, the J gene TRBJ1-6, with D possibly matching TRBD1 (5 bases). The germline CDR1 and CDR2 sequences are SNHLY and FYNNEI. Trimming pared 10 bases from V and 10 bases from J, leaving 14 bases between. The CDR3 runs to 12 residues. The CDR3 loop reads CATTGGASPLHV. For the CDR3, the DNA is TGTGCCACCACGGGAGGGGCATCACCCCTCCACGTT.

The chain combines TRBV5-6 with TRBJ1-1; D uncertain. The CDR3 has 12 amino acids. V lost 0 bases and J lost 8, with 8 bases in between. Germline V gene sequence: CDR1 SGHDT, CDR2 YYEEEE. The CDR3 spells CASSLGSWEAFF. Written as DNA, the CDR3 is TGTGCCAGCAGCTTGGGCTCGTGGGAAGCTTTCTTT.

This chain joins TRBV6-1 and TRBJ1-3, with 7 bases that match TRBD1. The CDR3 length is 15 residues. The germline CDR1 and CDR2 sequences are MNHNS and SASEGT. V gave up 7 bases and J gave up 0 bases; unmatched junction bases: 6. The CDR3 protein is CASKPDRYSGNTIYF. CDR3 coding DNA: TGTGCCAGCAAACCGGACAGGTACTCTGGAAACACCATATATTTT.

This chain uses TRBV20-1 with TRBJ2-7; D is unclear. Germline V CDR1 and CDR2: DFQATT, SNEGSKA (reference sequence). CDR3 length: 12 residues. Deletions cut 3 bases from V and 6 bases from J, with 12 bases between. In DNA, the CDR3 is TGCAGTGCTAGGACCATACTGGCCGAGCAGTACTTC. The encoded protein is CSARTILAEQYF.

J is TRBJ2-3 and V is TRBV19; maybe TRBD1 (5 bases). From germline, CDR1 is LNHDA and CDR2 SQIVND (reference sequence). The CDR3 contains 13 residues. V lost 3 bases and J 4 bases, leaving 8 bases between the germline ends. CDR3 residues: CASSMTDSDTQYF. The CDR3 DNA sequence: TGTGCCAGTAGTATGACAGATTCAGATACGCAGTATTTT.